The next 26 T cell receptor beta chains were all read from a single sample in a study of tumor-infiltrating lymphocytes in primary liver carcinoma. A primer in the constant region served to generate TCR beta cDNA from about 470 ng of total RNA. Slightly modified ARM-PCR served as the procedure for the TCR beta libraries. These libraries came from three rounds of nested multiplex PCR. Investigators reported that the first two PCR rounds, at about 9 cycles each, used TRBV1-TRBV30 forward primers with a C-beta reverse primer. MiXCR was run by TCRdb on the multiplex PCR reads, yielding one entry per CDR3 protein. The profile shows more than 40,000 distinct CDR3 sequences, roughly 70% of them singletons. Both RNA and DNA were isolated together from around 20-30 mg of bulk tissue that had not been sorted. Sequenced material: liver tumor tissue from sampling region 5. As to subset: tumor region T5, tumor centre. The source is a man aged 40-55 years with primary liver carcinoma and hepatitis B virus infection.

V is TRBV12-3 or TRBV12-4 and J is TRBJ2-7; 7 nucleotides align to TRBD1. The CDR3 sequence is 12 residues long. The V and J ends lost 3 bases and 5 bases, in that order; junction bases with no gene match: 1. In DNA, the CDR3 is TGTGCCAGCAGTTTGAGGGGGCACGAGCAGTACTTC. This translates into CASSLRGHEQYF.

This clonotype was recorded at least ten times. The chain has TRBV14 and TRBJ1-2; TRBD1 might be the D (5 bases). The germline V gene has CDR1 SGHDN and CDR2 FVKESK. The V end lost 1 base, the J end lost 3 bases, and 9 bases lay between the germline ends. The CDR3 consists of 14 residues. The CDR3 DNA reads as TGTGCCAGCAGCCAAGTCGGGGGTGACTATGGCTACACCTTC. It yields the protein CASSQVGGDYGYTF.

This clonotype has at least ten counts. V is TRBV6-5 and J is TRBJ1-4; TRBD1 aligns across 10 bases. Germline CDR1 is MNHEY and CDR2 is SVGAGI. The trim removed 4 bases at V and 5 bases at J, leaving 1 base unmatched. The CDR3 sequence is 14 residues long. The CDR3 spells CASSWGQGNEKLFF. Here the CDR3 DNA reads TGTGCCAGCAGTTGGGGACAGGGGAATGAAAAACTGTTTTTT.

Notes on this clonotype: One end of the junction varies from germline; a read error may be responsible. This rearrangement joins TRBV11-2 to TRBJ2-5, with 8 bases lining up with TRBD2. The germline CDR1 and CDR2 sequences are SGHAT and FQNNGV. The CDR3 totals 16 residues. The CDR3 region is CGSSDPRISGTETQYF. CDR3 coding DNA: TGTGGCAGCAGCGACCCCAGGATTAGCGGGACCGAGACCCAGTACTTC. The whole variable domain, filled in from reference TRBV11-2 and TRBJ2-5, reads EAGVAQSPRYKIIEKRQSVAFWCNPISGHATLYWYQQILGQGPKLLIQFQNNGVVDDSQLPKDRFSAERLKGVDSTLKIQPAKLEDSAVYLCGSSDPRISGTETQYFGPGTRLLVL.

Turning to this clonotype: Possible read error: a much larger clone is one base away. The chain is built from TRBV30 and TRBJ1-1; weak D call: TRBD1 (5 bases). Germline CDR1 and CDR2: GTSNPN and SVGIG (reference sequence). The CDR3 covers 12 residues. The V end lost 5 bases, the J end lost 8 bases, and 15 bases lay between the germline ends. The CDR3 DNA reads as TGTGCCTGGCGCACTACAGGCGGGGAAGCTTTCTTT. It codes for CAWRTTGGEAFF. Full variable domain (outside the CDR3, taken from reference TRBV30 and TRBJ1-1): SQTIHQWPATLVQPVGSPLSLECTVEGTSNPNLYWYRQAAGRGLQLLFYSVGIGQISSEVPQNLSASRPQDRQFILSSKKLLLSDSGFYLCAWRTTGGEAFFGQGTRLTVV.

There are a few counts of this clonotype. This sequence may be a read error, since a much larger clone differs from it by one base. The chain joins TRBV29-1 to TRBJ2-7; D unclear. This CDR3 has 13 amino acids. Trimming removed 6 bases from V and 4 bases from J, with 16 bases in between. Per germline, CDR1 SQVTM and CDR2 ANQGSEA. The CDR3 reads CSVSVASGYEQYF. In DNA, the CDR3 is TGCAGCGTATCAGTGGCTAGTGGGTACGAGCAGTACTTC.

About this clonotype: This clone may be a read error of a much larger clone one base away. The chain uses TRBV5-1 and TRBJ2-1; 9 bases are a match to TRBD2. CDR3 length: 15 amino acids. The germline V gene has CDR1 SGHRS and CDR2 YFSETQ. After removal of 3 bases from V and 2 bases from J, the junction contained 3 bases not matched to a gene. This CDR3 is CASSSCGRAYNEQFF. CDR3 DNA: TGCGCCAGCAGCTCCTGCGGGAGGGCCTACAATGAGCAGTTCTTC.

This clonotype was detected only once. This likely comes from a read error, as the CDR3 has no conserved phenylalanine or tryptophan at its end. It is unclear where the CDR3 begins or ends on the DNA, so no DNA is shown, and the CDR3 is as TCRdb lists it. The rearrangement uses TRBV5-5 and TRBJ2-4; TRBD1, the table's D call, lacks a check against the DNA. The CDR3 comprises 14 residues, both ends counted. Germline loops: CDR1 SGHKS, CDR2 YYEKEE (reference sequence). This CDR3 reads CASSLEAGANIQYS.

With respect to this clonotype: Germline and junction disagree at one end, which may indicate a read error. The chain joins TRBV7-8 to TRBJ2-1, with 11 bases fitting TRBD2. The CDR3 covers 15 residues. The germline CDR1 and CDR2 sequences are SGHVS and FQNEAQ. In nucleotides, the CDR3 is TGTGTCAGCAGCAGACCGGGACTAGCGGCTGATGAGCTGTTCTTC. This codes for CVSSRPGLAADELFF.

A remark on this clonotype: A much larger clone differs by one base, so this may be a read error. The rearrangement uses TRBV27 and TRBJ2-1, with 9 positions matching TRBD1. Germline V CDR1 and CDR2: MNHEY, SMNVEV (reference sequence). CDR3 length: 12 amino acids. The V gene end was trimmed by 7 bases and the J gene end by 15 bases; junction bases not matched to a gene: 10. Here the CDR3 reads CASTARTGDLFF. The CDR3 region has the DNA TGTGCCAGCACCGCTCGGACAGGGGACCTGTTCTTC.

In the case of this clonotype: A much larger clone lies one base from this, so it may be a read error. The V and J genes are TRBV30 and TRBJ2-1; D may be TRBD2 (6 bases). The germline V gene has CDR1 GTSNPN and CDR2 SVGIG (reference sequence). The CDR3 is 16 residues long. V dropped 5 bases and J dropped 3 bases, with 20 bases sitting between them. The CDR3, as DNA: TGTGCCTGGGGCGCCCTCGGGGGTGGAGGCTACAATGAGCAGTTCTTC. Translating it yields CAWGALGGGGYNEQFF.

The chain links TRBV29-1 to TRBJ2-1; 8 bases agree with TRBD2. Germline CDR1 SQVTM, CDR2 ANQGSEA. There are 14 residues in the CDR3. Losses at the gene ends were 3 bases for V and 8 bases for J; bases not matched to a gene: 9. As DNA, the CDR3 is TGCAGCGTTGATGGGACTAGTGGGATGGATGAGCAGTTCTTC. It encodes CSVDGTSGMDEQFF.

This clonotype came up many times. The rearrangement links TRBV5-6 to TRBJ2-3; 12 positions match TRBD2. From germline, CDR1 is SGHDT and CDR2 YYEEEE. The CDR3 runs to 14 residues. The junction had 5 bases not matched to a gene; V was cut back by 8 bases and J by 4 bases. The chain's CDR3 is CASKTSGSADTQYF. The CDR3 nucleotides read TGTGCCAGTAAGACTAGCGGGAGTGCAGATACGCAGTATTTT.

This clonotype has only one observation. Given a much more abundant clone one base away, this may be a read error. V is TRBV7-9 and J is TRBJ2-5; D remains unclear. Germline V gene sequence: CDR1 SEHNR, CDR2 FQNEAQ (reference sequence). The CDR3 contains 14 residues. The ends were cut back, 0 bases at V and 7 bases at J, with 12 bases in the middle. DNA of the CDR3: TGTGCCAGCAGCTTAGCTGCGGAGTCTGTGACCCAGTACTTC. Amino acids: CASSLAAESVTQYF.

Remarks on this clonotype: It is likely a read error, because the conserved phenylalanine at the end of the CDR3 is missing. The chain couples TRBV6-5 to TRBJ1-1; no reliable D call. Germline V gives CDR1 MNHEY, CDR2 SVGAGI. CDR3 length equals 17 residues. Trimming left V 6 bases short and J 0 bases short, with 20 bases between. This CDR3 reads CASSPGVAGWMNTEAFL. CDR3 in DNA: TGTGCCAGCAGCCCTGGCGTGGCCGGGTGGATGAACACTGAAGCTTTCTTA.

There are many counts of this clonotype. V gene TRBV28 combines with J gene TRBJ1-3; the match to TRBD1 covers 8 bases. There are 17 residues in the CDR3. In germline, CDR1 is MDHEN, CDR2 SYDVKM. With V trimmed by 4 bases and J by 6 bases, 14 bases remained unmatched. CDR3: CASSSLTGEAPENTIYF. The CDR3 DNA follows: TGTGCCAGCAGTTCCCTGACAGGGGAGGCTCCGGAAAACACCATATATTTT.

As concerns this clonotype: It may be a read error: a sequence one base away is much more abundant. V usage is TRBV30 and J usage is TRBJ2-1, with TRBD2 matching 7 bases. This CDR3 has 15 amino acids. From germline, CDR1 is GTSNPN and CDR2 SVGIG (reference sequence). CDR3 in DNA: TGTGTCTGGAGTCCTGGACTAGGGTCCTACAATGAGCAGTTCTTC. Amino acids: CVWSPGLGSYNEQFF. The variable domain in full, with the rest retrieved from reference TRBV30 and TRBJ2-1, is SQTIHQWPATLVQPVGSPLSLECTVEGTSNPNLYWYRQAAGRGLQLLFYSVGIGQISSEVPQNLSASRPQDRQFILSSKKLLLSDSGFYLCVWSPGLGSYNEQFFGPGTRLTVL.

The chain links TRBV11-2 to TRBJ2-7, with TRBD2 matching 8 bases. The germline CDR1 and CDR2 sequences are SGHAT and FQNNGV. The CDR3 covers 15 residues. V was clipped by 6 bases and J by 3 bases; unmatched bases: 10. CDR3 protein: CASSQHSGGGYEQYF. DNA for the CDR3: TGTGCCAGCAGTCAACATTCGGGGGGGGGCTACGAGCAGTACTTC.

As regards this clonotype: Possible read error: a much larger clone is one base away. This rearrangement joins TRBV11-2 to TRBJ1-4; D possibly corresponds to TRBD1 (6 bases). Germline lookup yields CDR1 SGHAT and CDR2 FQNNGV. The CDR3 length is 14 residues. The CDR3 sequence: CANSLCLGGLRLFF. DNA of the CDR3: TGTGCCAACAGCTTATGTCTTGGGGGGCTCAGGCTGTTTTTT.

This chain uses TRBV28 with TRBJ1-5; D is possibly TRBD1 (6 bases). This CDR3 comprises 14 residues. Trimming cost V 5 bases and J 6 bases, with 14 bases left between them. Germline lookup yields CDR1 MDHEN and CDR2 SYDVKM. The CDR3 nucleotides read TGTGCCAGCAGTGCAGGGGACATGAGTCAGCCCCAGCATTTT. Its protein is CASSAGDMSQPQHF.

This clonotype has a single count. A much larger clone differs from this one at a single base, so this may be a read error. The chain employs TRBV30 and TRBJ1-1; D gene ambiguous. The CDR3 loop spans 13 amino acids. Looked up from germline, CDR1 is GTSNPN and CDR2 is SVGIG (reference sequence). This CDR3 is CALSEKGDTEAFF. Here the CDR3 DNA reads TGTGCCTTGAGTGAGAAGGGTGACACTGAAGCTTTCTTT.

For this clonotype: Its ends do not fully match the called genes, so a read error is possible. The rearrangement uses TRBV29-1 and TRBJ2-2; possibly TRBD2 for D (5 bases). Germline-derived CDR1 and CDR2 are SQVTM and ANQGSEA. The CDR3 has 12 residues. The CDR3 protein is CSLGRHTGELFF. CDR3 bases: TGCAGCCTCGGAAGACACACCGGGGAGTTGTTTTTT.

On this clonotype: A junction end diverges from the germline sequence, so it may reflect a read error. This chain's CDR3 is CAISDLTGAGETQYF. In DNA, the CDR3 is TGTGCCATCAGCGACCTAACAGGAGCGGGAGAGACCCAATACTTC. The J gene is TRBJ2-5, the V gene TRBV11-2; 8 bases line up with TRBD2. CDR3 length: 15 residues. Germline CDR1 and CDR2: SGHAT and FQNNGV.

The CDR3 loop is CASSVVGHGLAGGGYNEQFF. CDR3 nucleotides: TGTGCCAGCAGCGTAGTAGGACATGGACTCGCGGGAGGGGGCTACAATGAGCAGTTCTTC. The chain carries TRBV9 and TRBJ2-1; 9 nucleotides line up with TRBD2. Germline CDR1 SGDLS, CDR2 YYNGEE. The CDR3 runs to 20 residues. Trimming at V came to 0 bases and at J to 3 bases, leaving 16 bases not matched to a gene.

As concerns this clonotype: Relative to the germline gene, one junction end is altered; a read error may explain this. CDR3 region: CDSSLEGGASAYKQYF. The CDR3 nucleotides are TGTGACAGCAGCTTAGAGGGTGGAGCTTCCGCCTATAAGCAGTACTTC. The chain recombines TRBV11-2 with TRBJ2-7, with D possibly matching TRBD2 (5 bases). This CDR3 has 16 residues. Germline lookup yields CDR1 SGHAT and CDR2 FQNNGV.

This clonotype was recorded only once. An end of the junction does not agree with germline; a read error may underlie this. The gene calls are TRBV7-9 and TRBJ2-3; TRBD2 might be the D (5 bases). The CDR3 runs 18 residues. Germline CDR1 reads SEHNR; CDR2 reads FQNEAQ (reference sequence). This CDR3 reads CASSLKRHGLSSTDAQCF. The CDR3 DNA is TGTGCCAGCAGCTTAAAACGGCATGGTCTCTCTAGCACAGATGCGCAGTGTTTT.